Below are 18 T cell receptor beta chains sequenced from a single sample in a study of graft-versus-host responses after intestinal transplantation. Repertoires were generated with immunoSEQ multiplex PCR, while TCRdb's copy carries only in-frame clones and drops some. The table has 15,000 to 20,000 clones, 80% to 90% seen once. Sequencing was performed on PBMCs, taken 110 days after intestinal transplant. The receptors were sampled from a human patient who received an intestinal transplant, so some T cells may come from the graft donor.

The chain recombines TRBV19 with TRBJ2-5, with D possibly being TRBD1 or TRBD2 (5 bases each). In germline, CDR1 is LNHDA, CDR2 SQIVND (reference sequence). V lost 7 bases and J 0 bases, leaving 9 bases between the germline ends. CDR3 length: 13 residues. The CDR3 is CASIGGDQETQYF. The CDR3 DNA sequence: TGTGCCAGTATTGGGGGAGACCAAGAGACCCAGTACTTC. Drawing the rest from reference TRBV19 and TRBJ2-5, the complete variable domain is DGGITQSPKYLFRKEGQNVTLSCEQNLNHDAMYWYRQDPGQGLRLIYYSQIVNDFQKGDIAEGYSVSREKKESFPLTVTSAQKNPTAFYLCASIGGDQETQYFGPGTRLLVL.

This clone was observed a single time. V is TRBV5-1 and J is TRBJ1-2, with D possibly being TRBD1 (6 bases). With 0 bases removed from V and 7 bases from J, the gap between germline ends came to 16 bases. The CDR3 is made up of 15 amino acids. The germline CDR1 and CDR2 sequences are SGHRS and YFSETQ. DNA of the CDR3: TGCGCCAGCAGCTTGGACGGGGGCGCCGTCAGTGGCTACACCTTC. Translated: CASSLDGGAVSGYTF.

The J gene is TRBJ1-2, the V gene TRBV6-5, with D unresolved. V dropped 5 bases and J dropped 14 bases, with 15 bases sitting between them. The CDR3 is 11 amino acids. In germline, CDR1 is MNHEY, CDR2 SVGAGI. Here the CDR3 reads CASSEGPRKTF. In DNA form, the CDR3 reads TGTGCCAGCAGTGAAGGACCCAGGAAAACCTTC.

The V gene is TRBV14, the J gene TRBJ1-2; D may be TRBD1 (5 bases). Germline V gene sequence: CDR1 SGHDN, CDR2 FVKESK. CDR3 length equals 16 residues. Trimming shortened V by 2 bases and J by 4 bases, and 17 bases separated the two germline ends. This chain's CDR3 is CASSQSFDGTPYGYTF. Here the CDR3 DNA reads TGTGCCAGCAGCCAATCCTTCGACGGGACCCCCTATGGCTACACCTTC.

The chain uses TRBV2 and TRBJ1-2; TRBD1 agrees at 7 bases. J lost 6 bases, V lost 8 bases, and 6 bases had no gene match. This CDR3 has 12 residues. Germline loops: CDR1 SNHLY, CDR2 FYNNEI. The CDR3 sequence: CASRMTGHGYTF. DNA for the CDR3: TGTGCCAGCCGTATGACAGGGCATGGCTACACCTTC.

The chain combines TRBV2 with TRBJ1-1; no firm D call. V lost 9 bases and J 3 bases, leaving 14 bases between the germline ends. Germline V CDR1 and CDR2: SNHLY, FYNNEI. This CDR3 comprises 13 residues. Written as DNA, the CDR3 is TGTGCCAGATGGGAGGAAGTGTACACTGAAGCTTTCTTT. Its translation is CARWEEVYTEAFF.

J is TRBJ1-1 and V is TRBV29-1; 7 bases align to TRBD1. The CDR3 is made up of 13 amino acids. Trimming took 4 bases from V and 6 from J; bases not matched to a gene: 8. Germline V gene sequence: CDR1 SQVTM, CDR2 ANQGSEA. In DNA form, the CDR3 reads TGCAGCGTTGTGATAGGGGGCGACGCTGAAGCTTTCTTT. It translates to CSVVIGGDAEAFF.

The rearrangement uses TRBV27 and TRBJ2-2; D unresolved. The CDR3 is 13 residues long. V lost 5 bases and J lost 4, with 8 bases in between. The germline V gene encodes CDR1 MNHEY and CDR2 SMNVEV (reference sequence). The CDR3 here is CASSTTFTGELFF. CDR3 DNA sequence: TGTGCCAGCAGTACCACTTTCACCGGGGAGCTGTTTTTT.

The chain couples TRBV28 to TRBJ2-7; D gene uncertain. This CDR3 is 13 amino acids long. Germline V gene data show CDR1 as MDHEN and CDR2 as SYDVKM. Trimming took 1 base from V and 4 from J, leaving 8 bases between them. CDR3 DNA sequence: TGTGCCAGCAGTTTATTAACAGATTACGAGCAGTACTTC. This encodes CASSLLTDYEQYF.

The rearrangement uses TRBV6-5 and TRBJ1-6; TRBD1 agrees at 7 bases. The CDR3 runs to 13 residues. From germline, CDR1 is MNHEY and CDR2 SVGAGI. The junction had 6 bases not matched to a gene; V was cut back by 7 bases and J by 9 bases. The CDR3, as DNA: TGTGCCAGCAATGACAGGGAGGCTTCACCCCTCCACTTT. Translating gives CASNDREASPLHF.

This clone has only one observation. V and J are TRBV28 and TRBJ2-3; TRBD1 or TRBD2 may be the D gene (6 bases each). The CDR3 has 16 residues. Trimming removed 6 bases from V and 3 bases from J, with 19 bases in between. The germline V gene has CDR1 MDHEN and CDR2 SYDVKM. CDR3 protein: CASSLVGGARTDTQYF. In DNA form, the CDR3 reads TGTGCCAGCAGCCTGGTCGGGGGCGCTCGGACAGATACGCAGTATTTT.

Worth noting for this clone: This same CDR3 is encoded by further DNA sequences in the sample. The V call is TRBV5-1, the J call TRBJ2-5; D is ambiguous. This CDR3 region has 11 residues. V lost 0 bases to trimming and J lost 5 bases, with 2 bases between them. Germline V gives CDR1 SGHRS, CDR2 YFSETQ. CDR3 nucleotide sequence: TGCGCCAGCAGCTTGGCGGAGACCCAGTACTTC. It encodes CASSLAETQYF.

This chain uses TRBV27 with TRBJ2-5, with D perhaps matching TRBD1 (6 bases). This CDR3 is 16 amino acids long. In germline, CDR1 is MNHEY, CDR2 SMNVEV (reference sequence). V shed 7 bases and J shed 5 bases, with 23 bases lying between them. CDR3 nucleotides: TGTGCCAGCAACAGTTTCCCGCCAGGGGCCGGGGAGACCCAGTACTTC. Protein sequence: CASNSFPPGAGETQYF.

Regarding this clone: Other DNA sequences of this sample code for an identical CDR3. The rearrangement links TRBV5-1 to TRBJ2-3; the D gene could be TRBD1 or TRBD2 (5 bases each). CDR1 SGHRS and CDR2 YFSETQ come from the germline V gene. The CDR3 totals 15 residues. V was clipped by 0 bases and J by 2 bases, with 10 bases between them. The CDR3 nucleotides are TGCGCCAGCAGCTTGGGGGGGTCCTCCACAGATACGCAGTATTTT. This sequence encodes CASSLGGSSTDTQYF. Based on the CDR3 plus reference TRBV5-1 and TRBJ2-3, the full variable domain is KAGVTQTPRYLIKTRGQQVTLSCSPISGHRSVSWYQQTPGQGLQFLFEYFSETQRNKGNFPGRFSGRQFSNSRSEMNVSTLELGDSALYLCASSLGGSSTDTQYFGPGTRLTVL.

This chain connects TRBV7-9 to TRBJ2-5, with 13 bases aligning to TRBD2. Germline CDR1 is SEHNR and CDR2 is FQNEAQ (reference sequence). V gave up 5 bases and J gave up 4 bases; unmatched junction bases: 7. The CDR3 length is 16 residues. CDR3 residues: CASSLGLAGTIETQYF. CDR3 bases: TGTGCCAGCAGCCTGGGACTAGCGGGAACAATAGAGACCCAGTACTTC.

The genes are TRBV5-4 and TRBJ2-1; no firm D call. This CDR3 region has 13 residues. V was trimmed by 3 bases and J by 3 bases, leaving 7 bases between them. Germline V gene sequence: CDR1 SGHNT, CDR2 YYREEE (reference sequence). CDR3 in amino acids: CASSSGYYNEQFF. In nucleotides, the CDR3 is TGTGCCAGCAGCTCGGGCTACTACAATGAGCAGTTCTTC.

V gene TRBV27 combines with J gene TRBJ2-5, with 9 bases identical to TRBD1. The CDR3 spans 18 residues. Germline loops: CDR1 MNHEY, CDR2 SMNVEV (reference sequence). Trimming removed 1 base from V and 4 bases from J; junction bases left unmatched: 13. This CDR3 is CASSLFYSGQGGLETQYF. CDR3 DNA sequence: TGTGCCAGCAGTTTATTTTACTCGGGACAGGGTGGGCTAGAGACCCAGTACTTC.

The chain's CDR3 is CASSEAGDTGELFF. The CDR3 nucleotides are TGTGCCAGCAGTGAAGCGGGAGACACCGGGGAGCTGTTTTTT. The chain is built from TRBV6-1 and TRBJ2-2; tentative D call: TRBD2 (5 bases). V lost 0 bases to trimming and J lost 3 bases, with 5 bases between them. CDR3 length equals 14 residues. Germline V lookup: CDR1 MNHNS, CDR2 SASEGT.